This entry lists 12 T cell receptor beta chains sequenced from one sample in a study of blood T cell repertoires in COVID-19. Data came from immunoSEQ multiplex PCR; TCRdb stores just in-frame clones and leaves some out. The sample lists under 45,000 clones, 75% to 90% seen once, with more than 13% in the top ten. The specimen sequenced was peripheral blood. The receptors were sampled from a man between 60 and 75 years old with active COVID-19.

The V and J genes are TRBV28 and TRBJ1-4; TRBD1 matches 7 bases. The V segment lost 5 bases and the J segment 2 bases; nucleotides outside the gene matches: 2. The germline gives CDR1 MDHEN, CDR2 SYDVKM. The CDR3 consists of 14 residues. The CDR3 protein is CASSTGATNEKLFF. CDR3 DNA: TGTGCCAGCAGTACAGGGGCTACTAATGAAAAACTGTTTTTT.

V and J are TRBV27 and TRBJ1-4; D may be TRBD1 (5 bases). V was clipped by 3 bases and J by 2 bases, with 10 bases between them. This CDR3 spans 15 amino acids. The germline V gene encodes CDR1 MNHEY and CDR2 SMNVEV (reference sequence). The CDR3 loop reads CASSLMGGTNEKLFF. The CDR3 DNA reads as TGTGCCAGCAGTTTGATGGGGGGGACTAATGAAAAACTGTTTTTT.

The chain links TRBV6-2 or TRBV6-3 to TRBJ2-1, with D tentatively TRBD2 (6 bases). The ends were cut back, 5 bases at V and 7 bases at J, with 21 bases in the middle. This CDR3 is built from 16 residues. Germline values: CDR1 MNHEY, CDR2 SVGEGT. The CDR3 DNA sequence: TGTGCCAGCAGTGATTCGGGCGGGGCCAGTCAGAATGAGCAGTTCTTC. It codes for CASSDSGGASQNEQFF.

V is TRBV7-6 and J is TRBJ2-7; 8 bases align to TRBD2. Germline trimming cut 2 bases from V and 2 bases from J; bases unmatched to any gene: 2. The CDR3 runs to 14 residues. The germline gives CDR1 SGHVS, CDR2 FNYEAQ. The CDR3 spells CASSLRGRTYEQYF. The CDR3 region has the DNA TGTGCCAGCAGCTTACGCGGGAGGACCTACGAGCAGTACTTC. Based on the CDR3 plus reference TRBV7-6 and TRBJ2-7, the full variable domain is GAGVSQSPRYKVTKRGQDVALRCDPISGHVSLYWYRQALGQGPEFLTYFNYEAQQDKSGLPNDRFSAERPEGSISTLTIQRTEQRDSAMYRCASSLRGRTYEQYFGPGTRLTVT.

This chain connects TRBV2 to TRBJ1-1, with a possible D match to TRBD1 (5 bases). CDR3 length: 17 residues. CDR1 SNHLY and CDR2 FYNNEI come from the germline V gene. V was shortened by 6 bases and J by 0 bases, with 20 bases between the two germline ends. The chain's CDR3 is CASSRGGGLFLNTEAFF. The CDR3, as DNA: TGTGCCAGCAGCCGCGGGGGGGGACTCTTCCTGAACACTGAAGCTTTCTTT.

The chain uses TRBV24-1 and TRBJ1-1; D is unresolved. Germline V gives CDR1 KGHDR, CDR2 SFDVKD. The V and J ends lost 3 bases and 1 base respectively, with 11 bases between them. This CDR3 is built from 15 residues. CDR3: CATSDGRAGNTEAFF. CDR3 nucleotides: TGTGCCACCAGTGATGGGCGGGCAGGGAACACTGAAGCTTTCTTT.

The rearrangement uses TRBV4-1 and TRBJ2-7; D is perhaps TRBD2 (6 bases). Per the germline V gene, CDR1 is MGHRA and CDR2 is YSYEKL. The CDR3 is 15 amino acids. Trimming pared 0 bases from V and 5 bases from J, leaving 14 bases between. The CDR3 loop is CASSQDGGLWDEQYF. CDR3 in DNA: TGCGCCAGCAGCCAAGATGGAGGGTTGTGGGACGAGCAGTACTTC.

J is TRBJ2-3 and V is TRBV4-1; 8 positions agree with TRBD2. With 0 bases clipped from V and 5 bases from J, the junction kept 10 bases outside the gene matches. This CDR3 is built from 17 residues. Germline V CDR1 and CDR2: MGHRA, YSYEKL. This CDR3 reads CASSQDESGRGGDTQYF. CDR3 bases: TGCGCCAGCAGCCAAGATGAAAGCGGGAGAGGGGGAGATACGCAGTATTTT.

This rearrangement joins TRBV6-6 to TRBJ2-5; 7 positions agree with TRBD1. CDR1 and CDR2 from the germline V gene are MNHNY and SVGAGI (reference sequence). V lost 4 bases, J lost 5 bases, and 4 bases stayed unmatched. This CDR3 contains 13 residues. CDR3 region: CASSSTGSETQYF. In nucleotides, the CDR3 is TGTGCCAGCAGTTCGACAGGGAGCGAGACCCAGTACTTC.

The gene calls are TRBV6-5 and TRBJ1-1, with 11 bases aligning to TRBD1. The length of the CDR3 is 14 residues. CDR1 MNHEY and CDR2 SVGAGI come from the germline V gene. V dropped 10 bases and J dropped 4; count of bases not matched to a gene: 8. In DNA, the CDR3 is TGTGCCACCTCCGGACAGGGGGCTGGCACTGAAGCTTTCTTT. This encodes CATSGQGAGTEAFF.

This chain's CDR3 is CASSHPPGQVNQPQHF. The CDR3, as DNA: TGCGCCAGCAGCCACCCGCCGGGACAAGTCAATCAGCCCCAGCATTTT. This chain joins TRBV4-1 and TRBJ1-5; D is perhaps TRBD1 (6 bases). CDR1 and CDR2 from the germline V gene are MGHRA and YSYEKL. V was shortened by 3 bases and J by 3 bases, with 15 bases between the two germline ends. The CDR3 has 16 amino acids.

The rearrangement joins TRBV12-3 or TRBV12-4 to TRBJ2-5; D gene ambiguous. V lost 0 bases, J lost 5 bases, and 4 bases lay in between. There are 12 residues in the CDR3. The CDR3 reads CASSLAEETQYF. The CDR3 DNA sequence: TGTGCCAGCAGTTTAGCCGAGGAGACCCAGTACTTC.